This T cell receptor beta chain emerged from a study of cytomegalovirus exposure and HLA in healthy donors. The wider study: When 350 to 500 donors were genotyped, more than 70% of them were found to fall in the Caucasian-associated ancestry cluster.

The PCR made use of 60 Vbeta and 13 Jbeta primers. Generated by immunoSEQ multiplex PCR, the TCRdb table keeps only in-frame clones and is missing some. The sample contains some 110,000 clones, 60% to 80% of which appear only once. The donors comprised healthy bone marrow donors. CDR1 is SGDLS, CDR2 YYNGEE, per germline. The V gene end was trimmed by 0 bases and the J gene end by 5 bases; junction bases not matched to a gene: 1. This CDR3 region has 13 residues. Points on this clone: Its antigen is unknown.

Broader study findings: A later analysis linked a missense DCLRE1C variant to TCR beta V- and J-gene trimming.

The sequencing sample was made of PBMCs. This chain uses TRBV9 with TRBJ1-2; 7 bases align to TRBD1. The TCR was taken from a man aged 50 to 60 in good health and CMV-seropositive. In DNA form, the CDR3 reads TGTGCCAGCAGCGTAGCAGGGGGTTATGGCTACACCTTC. It translates to CASSVAGGYGYTF. The full variable domain, with the rest looked up from reference TRBV9 and TRBJ1-2, is DSGVTQTPKHLITATGQRVTLRCSPRSGDLSVYWYQQSLDQGLQFLIQYYNGEERAKGNILERFSAQQFPDLHSELNLSSLELGDSALYFCASSVAGGYGYTFGSGTRLTVV.